The entry below gives a single T cell receptor (beta chain) sequence along with its context. Its antigen is as yet unknown. V shed 6 bases, J shed 7 bases, and the junction held 5 bases outside the gene matches. Germline CDR1 ENHRY, CDR2 SYGVKD. This CDR3 is 13 amino acids long. Repertoires were generated with immunoSEQ multiplex PCR, while TCRdb's copy carries only in-frame clones and drops some. This sample carries about 40,000 clones, around 89% of them seen once, and the ten largest clones take roughly 1.2%. The sample is drawn from a study of T cells in narcolepsy. Findings of the study overall: HCRT-specific and TRIB2-specific autoreactive clonotypes appeared among same-patient CSF and blood CD4+ clonotypes.

The receptor's source is a human donor with narcolepsy. This rearrangement joins TRBV10-3 to TRBJ2-1; 8 bases are a match to TRBD1. Specimen: CD45RA- memory CD4+ T cells from PBMCs. The CDR3 DNA sequence: TGTGCCATCAGACAGGGGGTGGAGAATGAGCAGTTCTTC. It specifies CAIRQGVENEQFF.